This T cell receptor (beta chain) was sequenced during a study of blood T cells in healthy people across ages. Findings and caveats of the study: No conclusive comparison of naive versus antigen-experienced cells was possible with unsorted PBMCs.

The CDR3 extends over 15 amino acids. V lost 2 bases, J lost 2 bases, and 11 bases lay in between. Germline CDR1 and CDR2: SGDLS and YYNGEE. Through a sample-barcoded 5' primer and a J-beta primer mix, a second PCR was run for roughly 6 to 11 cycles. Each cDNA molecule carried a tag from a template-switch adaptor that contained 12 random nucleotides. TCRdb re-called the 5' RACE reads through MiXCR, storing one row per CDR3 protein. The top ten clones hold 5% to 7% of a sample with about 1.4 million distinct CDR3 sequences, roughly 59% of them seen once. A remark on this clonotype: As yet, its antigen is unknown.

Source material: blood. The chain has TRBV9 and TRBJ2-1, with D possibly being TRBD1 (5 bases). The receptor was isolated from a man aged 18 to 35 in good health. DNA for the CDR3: TGTGCCAGCAGCGTGACAGCAGGTACCTACAATGAGCAGTTCTTC. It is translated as CASSVTAGTYNEQFF.